This is a list of T cell receptor beta chains from one sample in a study of OX40 agonist ivuxolimab in advanced cancers. Data came from immunoSEQ multiplex PCR; TCRdb stores just in-frame clones and leaves some out. Of 10,000 to 15,000 clones in the sample, approximately 76% were seen once. Sample: CD4+ or CD8+ T cells sorted from blood, taken in a trial of the OX40 agonist ivuxolimab. The receptors originated from an adult with an advanced solid tumor such as melanoma, head and neck, liver or kidney cancer. Both conserved end residues are trimmed from each CDR3. The order of the fields is J gene, V gene, CDR3 protein.

TRBJ1-2,TRBV27,ATTLSFGAEGYT
TRBJ1-5,TRBV6-1,ASSEWDAGISQPQH
TRBJ1-1,TRBV5-6,ASSGTSGKAF
TRBJ2-1,TRBV18,ASSPGHYNEQF
TRBJ2-6,TRBV7-9,ASSPRDVQFSGANVLT
TRBJ2-7,TRBV10-1,ASSERLAAYEQY
TRBJ2-4,TRBV7-6,ASSARLAGNIQY
TRBJ1-2,TRBV4-2,ASSQEAGIQST
TRBJ1-1,TRBV14,ASRLPLNTEAF
TRBJ1-1,TRBV27,ASSYRGQGREAF
TRBJ1-4,TRBV7-2,ASSFSVGGFNEKLF
TRBJ1-2,TRBV7-8,ASSLGPIDGYT
TRBJ2-1,TRBV9,ASSVAGNEQF
TRBJ1-1,TRBV2,ASSEGGGARGAF
TRBJ2-7,TRBV27,ASSPPGSSYEQY
TRBJ1-5,TRBV27,ASSLNRGNQPQH
TRBJ2-7,TRBV6-5,ASTPDRFPYEQY
TRBJ2-3,TRBV9,ASSAGGGTDTQY
TRBJ1-1,TRBV30,AWKGVGTEAF
TRBJ2-1,TRBV9,ASSVGGLGEQF
TRBJ1-1,TRBV6-1,ASSESPGSGTEAF
TRBJ2-7,TRBV5-1,ASSLFGSPYEQY
TRBJ1-1,TRBV7-9,ASSQPPNGGTEAF
TRBJ2-3,TRBV5-5,ASSPTFSGRSTDTQY
TRBJ2-7,TRBV6-1,ASSEWFLGDSYEQY
TRBJ2-1,TRBV7-9,ASSFPAGERNEQF
TRBJ1-2,TRBV27,ASSPTTGQGYT
TRBJ2-1,TRBV5-1,ASSLGHEQF
TRBJ2-5,TRBV13,ASSPGRGRETQY
TRBJ1-5,TRBV27,ASSFAGNQPQH
TRBJ2-7,TRBV4-1,ASSQGVGGEQY
TRBJ1-5,TRBV2,ASSEGGALH
TRBJ2-3,TRBV15,ATSLRTGGSTDTQY
TRBJ2-2,TRBV19,ASSTLAGDTGELF
TRBJ1-2,TRBV28,ASSFQGASSYGYT
TRBJ1-4,TRBV6-5,ASSYGGGLGEKLF
TRBJ2-3,TRBV28,ASSYPEFTQY
TRBJ1-2,TRBV13,ASGLTSGGSGYT
TRBJ2-7,TRBV2,AKGGEQY
TRBJ2-3,TRBV7-9,ASSSRDRGTDTQY
TRBJ2-3,TRBV6-4,ASSDTGGSVDTQY
TRBJ2-2,TRBV11-3,ASNPDRANTGELF
TRBJ2-1,TRBV6-1,ASKVGISYNEQF
TRBJ1-4,TRBV6-5,ASRHKGVNEKLF
TRBJ1-1,TRBV5-4,ASSQLSSGPMNTEAF
TRBJ1-1,TRBV4-2,ASSHRRDRHTEAF
TRBJ1-1,TRBV25-1,ASSEGGWNTEAF
TRBJ2-5,TRBV5-1,ASSPWIQETQY
TRBJ2-1,TRBV7-9,ASTNFYNEQF
TRBJ2-3,TRBV5-5,ASSLSADTQY
TRBJ1-2,TRBV10-3,AISDSPTNYGYT
TRBJ1-3,TRBV7-9,ASSPRQTGNTIY
TRBJ2-2,TRBV9,ASSLTLSPGELF
TRBJ2-2,TRBV4-1,ASSPRSGFDTGELF